This T cell receptor beta chain was identified during a study of OX40 agonist ivuxolimab in advanced cancers. Study as a whole: Hepatocellular carcinoma, melanoma, renal cell or head and neck cancer affected the dose-escalation patients.

Peripheral blood came from all dose cohorts at three timepoints. Sequencing was performed with immunoSEQ multiplex PCR; in TCRdb, only in-frame clones are kept and a portion is missing. The sample carries 50,000 to 80,000 clones, more than 85% recorded once. Study-level findings and limits: Specificity for antigen went undetermined in the expanded peripheral T cells.

About this clone itself: Its antigen is unknown.

The CDR3 extends over 15 amino acids. The germline gives CDR1 SGHRS, CDR2 YFSETQ. With 1 base removed from V and 7 bases from J, the gap between germline ends came to 14 bases. Specimen: CD4+ or CD8+ T cells sorted from blood, collected in a trial of the OX40 agonist ivuxolimab. The rearrangement joins TRBV5-1 to TRBJ2-2, with D possibly being TRBD2 (5 bases). The TCR sequence derives from an adult with an advanced solid tumor such as melanoma, head and neck, liver or kidney cancer. The CDR3 sequence is CASSLYGVRNGELFF. The DNA of the CDR3 is TGCGCCAGCAGCTTGTACGGGGTTAGGAACGGGGAGCTGTTTTTT.